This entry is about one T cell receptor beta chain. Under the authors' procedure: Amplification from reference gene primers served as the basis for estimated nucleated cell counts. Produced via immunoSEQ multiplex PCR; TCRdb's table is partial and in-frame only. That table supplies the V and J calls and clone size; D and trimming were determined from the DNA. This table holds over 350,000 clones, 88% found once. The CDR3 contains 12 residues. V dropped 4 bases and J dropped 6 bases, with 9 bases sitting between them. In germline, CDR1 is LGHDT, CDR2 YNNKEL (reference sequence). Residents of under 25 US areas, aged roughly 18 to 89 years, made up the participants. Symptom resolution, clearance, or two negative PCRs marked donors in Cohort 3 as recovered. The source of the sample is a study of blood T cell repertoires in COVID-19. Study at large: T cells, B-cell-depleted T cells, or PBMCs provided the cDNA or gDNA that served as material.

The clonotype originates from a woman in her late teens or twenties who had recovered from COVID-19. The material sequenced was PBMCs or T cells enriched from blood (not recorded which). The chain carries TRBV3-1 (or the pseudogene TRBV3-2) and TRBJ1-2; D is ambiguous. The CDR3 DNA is TGTGCCAGCAGCCCGACCGGGAATGGCTACACCTTC. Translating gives CASSPTGNGYTF.